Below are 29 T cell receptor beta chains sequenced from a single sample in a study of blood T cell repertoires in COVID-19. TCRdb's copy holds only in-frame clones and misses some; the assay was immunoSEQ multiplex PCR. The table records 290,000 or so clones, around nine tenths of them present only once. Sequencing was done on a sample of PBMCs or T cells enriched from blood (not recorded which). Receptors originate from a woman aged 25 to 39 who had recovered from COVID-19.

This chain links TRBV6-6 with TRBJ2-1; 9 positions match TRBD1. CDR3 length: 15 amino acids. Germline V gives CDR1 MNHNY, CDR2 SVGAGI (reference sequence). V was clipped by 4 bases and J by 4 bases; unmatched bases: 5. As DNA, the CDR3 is TGTGCCAGCAGTTCCCACAGGGGGCGGTACAATGAGCAGTTCTTC. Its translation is CASSSHRGRYNEQFF.

The CDR3 sequence is CASSLDPYGSGTDTQYF. The DNA of the CDR3 is TGTGCCAGCAGCTTAGACCCCTACGGGAGTGGCACAGATACGCAGTATTTT. This rearrangement joins TRBV7-2 to TRBJ2-3, with D possibly matching TRBD2 (6 bases). The CDR3 has 17 amino acids. From germline, CDR1 is SGHTA and CDR2 FQGNSA. V was cut by 1 base and J by 1 base, with 15 bases left in between.

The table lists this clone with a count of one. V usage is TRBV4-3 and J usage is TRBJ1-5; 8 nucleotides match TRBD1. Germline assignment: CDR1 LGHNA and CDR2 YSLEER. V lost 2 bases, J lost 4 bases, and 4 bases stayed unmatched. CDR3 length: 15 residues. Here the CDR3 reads CASSQKTGVNQPQHF. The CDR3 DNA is TGCGCCAGCAGCCAAAAGACAGGGGTGAATCAGCCCCAGCATTTT.

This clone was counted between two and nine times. The CDR3 region is CASSVGLQSPGEQYF. The DNA for the CDR3 is TGTGCCAGCAGTGTGGGACTGCAGAGTCCGGGCGAGCAGTACTTC. The chain employs TRBV2 and TRBJ2-7, with D perhaps TRBD2 (6 bases). The germline V and J ends were trimmed by 4 bases and 6 bases, with 19 bases remaining between them. This CDR3 is built from 15 residues. In germline, CDR1 is SNHLY, CDR2 FYNNEI. Looking up the rest from reference TRBV2 and TRBJ2-7 gives the full variable domain: EPEVTQTPSHQVTQMGQEVILRCVPISNHLYFYWYRQILGQKVEFLVSFYNNEISEKSEIFDDQFSVERPDGSNFTLKIRSTKLEDSAMYFCASSVGLQSPGEQYFGPGTRLTVT.

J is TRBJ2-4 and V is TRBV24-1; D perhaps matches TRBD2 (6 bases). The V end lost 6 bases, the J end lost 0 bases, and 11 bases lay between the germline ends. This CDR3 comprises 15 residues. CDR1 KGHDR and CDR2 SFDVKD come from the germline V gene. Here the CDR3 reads CATSSSEGAKNIQYF. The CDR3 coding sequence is TGTGCCACCAGTTCCTCGGAGGGAGCCAAAAACATTCAGTACTTC.

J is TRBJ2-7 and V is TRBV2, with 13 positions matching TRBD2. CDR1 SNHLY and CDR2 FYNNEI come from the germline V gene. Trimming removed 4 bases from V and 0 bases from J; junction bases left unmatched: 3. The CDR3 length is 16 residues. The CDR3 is CASSGTSGSRSYEQYF. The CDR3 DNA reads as TGTGCCAGCAGTGGGACTAGCGGGAGTCGCTCCTACGAGCAGTACTTC.

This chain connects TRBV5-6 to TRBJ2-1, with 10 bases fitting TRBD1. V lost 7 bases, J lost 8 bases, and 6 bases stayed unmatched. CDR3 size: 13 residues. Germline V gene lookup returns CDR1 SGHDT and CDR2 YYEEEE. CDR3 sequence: CASEDRGLYEQFF. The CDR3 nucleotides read TGTGCCAGCGAGGACAGGGGGTTGTATGAGCAGTTCTTC.

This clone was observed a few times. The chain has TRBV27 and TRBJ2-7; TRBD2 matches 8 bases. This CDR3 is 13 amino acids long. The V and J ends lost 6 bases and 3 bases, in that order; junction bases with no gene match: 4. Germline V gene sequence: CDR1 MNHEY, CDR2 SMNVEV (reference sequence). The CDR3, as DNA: TGTGCCAGCAGAGGGACTAGTAGCTACGAGCAGTACTTC. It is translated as CASRGTSSYEQYF.

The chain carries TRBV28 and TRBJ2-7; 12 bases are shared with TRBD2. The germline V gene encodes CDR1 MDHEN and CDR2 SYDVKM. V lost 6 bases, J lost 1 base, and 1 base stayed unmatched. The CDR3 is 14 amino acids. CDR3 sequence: CASRTSGGSYEQYF. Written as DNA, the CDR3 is TGTGCCAGCAGAACTAGCGGGGGGTCCTACGAGCAGTACTTC.

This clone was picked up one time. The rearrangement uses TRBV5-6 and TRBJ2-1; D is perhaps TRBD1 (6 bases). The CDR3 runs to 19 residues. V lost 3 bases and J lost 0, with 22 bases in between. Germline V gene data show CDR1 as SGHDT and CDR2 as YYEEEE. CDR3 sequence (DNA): TGTGCCAGCAGCTCCATGTTAGTGGGCCGGGACAACTCCTACAATGAGCAGTTCTTC. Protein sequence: CASSSMLVGRDNSYNEQFF.

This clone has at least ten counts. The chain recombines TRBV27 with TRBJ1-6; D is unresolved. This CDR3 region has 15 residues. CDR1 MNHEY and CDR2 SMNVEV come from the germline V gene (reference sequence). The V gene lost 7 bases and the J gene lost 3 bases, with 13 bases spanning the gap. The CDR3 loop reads CASNPEGYYNSPLHF. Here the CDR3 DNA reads TGTGCCAGCAACCCCGAGGGATACTATAATTCACCCCTCCACTTT.

CDR3 in DNA: TGTGCCAGTACTATCCGACAAACGGGGTTAGGCTCACCCCTCCACTTT. Translation gives CASTIRQTGLGSPLHF. The genes are TRBV28 and TRBJ1-6; D unresolved. Trimming cost V 9 bases and J 10 bases, with 25 bases left between them. Germline V gives CDR1 MDHEN, CDR2 SYDVKM. The CDR3 covers 16 residues.

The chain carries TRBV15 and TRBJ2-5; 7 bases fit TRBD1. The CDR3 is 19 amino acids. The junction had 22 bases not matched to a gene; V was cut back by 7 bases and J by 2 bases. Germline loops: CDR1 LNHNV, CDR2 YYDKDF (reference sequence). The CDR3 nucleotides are TGTGCCACCACCATTTTGGGACAGCCCGACCTCGGGGTTCAAGAGACCCAGTACTTC. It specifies CATTILGQPDLGVQETQYF.

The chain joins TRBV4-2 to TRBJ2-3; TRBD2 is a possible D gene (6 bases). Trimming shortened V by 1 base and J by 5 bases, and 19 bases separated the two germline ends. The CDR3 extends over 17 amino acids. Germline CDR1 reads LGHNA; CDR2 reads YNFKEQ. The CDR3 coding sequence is TGTGCCAGCAGCCAAGGGGAGGCCGGGAGCTCGCTAGATACGCAGTATTTT. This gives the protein CASSQGEAGSSLDTQYF.

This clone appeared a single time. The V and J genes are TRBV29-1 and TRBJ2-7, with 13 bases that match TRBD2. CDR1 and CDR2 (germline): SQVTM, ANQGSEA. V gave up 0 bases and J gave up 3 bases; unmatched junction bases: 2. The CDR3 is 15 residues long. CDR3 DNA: TGCAGCGTTGAAGATGGGACTAGCGGGAACTACGAGCAGTACTTC. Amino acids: CSVEDGTSGNYEQYF.

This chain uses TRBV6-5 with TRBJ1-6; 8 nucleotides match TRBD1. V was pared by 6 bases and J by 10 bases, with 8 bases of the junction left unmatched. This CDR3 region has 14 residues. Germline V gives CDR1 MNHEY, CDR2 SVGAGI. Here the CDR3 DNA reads TGTGCCAGCAGCCTTCAGGGGGCCAGCTCACCCCTCCACTTT. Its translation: CASSLQGASSPLHF.

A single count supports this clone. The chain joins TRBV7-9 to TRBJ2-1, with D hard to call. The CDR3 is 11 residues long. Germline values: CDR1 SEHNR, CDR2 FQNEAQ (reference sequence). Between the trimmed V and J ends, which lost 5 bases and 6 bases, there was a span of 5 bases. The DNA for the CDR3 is TGTGCCAGCAGCGTAATCAATGAGCAGTTCTTC. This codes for CASSVINEQFF.

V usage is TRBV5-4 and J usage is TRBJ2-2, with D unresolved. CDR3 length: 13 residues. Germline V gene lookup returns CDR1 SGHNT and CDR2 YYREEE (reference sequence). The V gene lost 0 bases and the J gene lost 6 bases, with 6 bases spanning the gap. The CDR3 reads CASSLDSSGELFF. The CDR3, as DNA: TGTGCCAGCAGCTTGGACTCCTCCGGGGAGCTGTTTTTT.

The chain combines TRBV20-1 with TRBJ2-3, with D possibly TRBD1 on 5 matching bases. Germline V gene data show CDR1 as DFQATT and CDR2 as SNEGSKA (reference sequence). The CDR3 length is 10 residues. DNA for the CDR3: TGCAGCGCAGGGTGGGATACGCAGTATTTT. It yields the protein CSAGWDTQYF.

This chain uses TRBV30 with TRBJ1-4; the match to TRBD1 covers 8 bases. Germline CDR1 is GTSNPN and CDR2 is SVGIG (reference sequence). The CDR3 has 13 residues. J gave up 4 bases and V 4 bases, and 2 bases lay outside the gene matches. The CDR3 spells CAWTGGFNEKLFF. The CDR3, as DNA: TGTGCCTGGACAGGGGGCTTTAATGAAAAACTGTTTTTT.

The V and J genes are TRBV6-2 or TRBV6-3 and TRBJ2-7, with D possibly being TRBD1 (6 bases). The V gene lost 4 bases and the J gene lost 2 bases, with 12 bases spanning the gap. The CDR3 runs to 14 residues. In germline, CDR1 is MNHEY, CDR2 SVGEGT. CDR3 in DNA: TGTGCCAGCAGTTCCGGGACACCTACCTACGAGCAGTACTTC. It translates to CASSSGTPTYEQYF.

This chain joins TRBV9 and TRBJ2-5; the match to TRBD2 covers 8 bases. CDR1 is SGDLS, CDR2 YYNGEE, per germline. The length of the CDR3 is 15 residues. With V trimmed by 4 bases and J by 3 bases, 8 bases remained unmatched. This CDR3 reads CASSPSTSGEETQYF. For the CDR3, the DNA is TGTGCCAGCAGCCCGTCAACTAGCGGTGAAGAGACCCAGTACTTC.

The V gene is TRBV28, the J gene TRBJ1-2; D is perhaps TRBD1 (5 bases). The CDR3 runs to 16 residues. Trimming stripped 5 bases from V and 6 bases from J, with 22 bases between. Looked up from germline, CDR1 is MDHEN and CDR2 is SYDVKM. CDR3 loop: CASSPLQGRLGNGYTF. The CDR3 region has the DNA TGTGCCAGCAGTCCTTTGCAGGGCAGGTTAGGGAATGGCTACACCTTC.

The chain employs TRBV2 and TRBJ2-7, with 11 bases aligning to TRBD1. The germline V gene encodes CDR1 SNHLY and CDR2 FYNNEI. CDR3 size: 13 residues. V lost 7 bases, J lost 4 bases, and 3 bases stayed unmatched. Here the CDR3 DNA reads TGTGCCAGCACCCGGGACAGGGGGTACGAGCAGTACTTC. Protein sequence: CASTRDRGYEQYF.

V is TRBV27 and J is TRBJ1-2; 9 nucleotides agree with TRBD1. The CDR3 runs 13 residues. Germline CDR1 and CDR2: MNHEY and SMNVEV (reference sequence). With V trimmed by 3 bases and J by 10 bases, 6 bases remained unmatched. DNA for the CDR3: TGTGCCAGCAGTTTCGGGGGACAGGGAGACTACACCTTC. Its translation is CASSFGGQGDYTF.

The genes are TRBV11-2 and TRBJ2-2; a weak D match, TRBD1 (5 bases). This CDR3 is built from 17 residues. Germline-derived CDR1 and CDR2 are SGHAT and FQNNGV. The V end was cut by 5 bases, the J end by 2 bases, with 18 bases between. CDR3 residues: CASSLGDSARNTGELFF. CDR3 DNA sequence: TGTGCCAGCAGCCTGGGCGACAGCGCGAGAAACACCGGGGAGCTGTTTTTT. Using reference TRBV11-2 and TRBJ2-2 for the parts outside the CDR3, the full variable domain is EAGVAQSPRYKIIEKRQSVAFWCNPISGHATLYWYQQILGQGPKLLIQFQNNGVVDDSQLPKDRFSAERLKGVDSTLKIQPAKLEDSAVYLCASSLGDSARNTGELFFGEGSRLTVL.

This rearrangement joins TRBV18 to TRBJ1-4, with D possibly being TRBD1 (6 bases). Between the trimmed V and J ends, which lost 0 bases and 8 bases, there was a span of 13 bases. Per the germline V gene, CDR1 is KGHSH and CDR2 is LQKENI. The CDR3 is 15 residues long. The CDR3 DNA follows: TGTGCCAGCTCACCACCGAACAGGGTGGAGGAAAAACTGTTTTTT. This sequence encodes CASSPPNRVEEKLFF.

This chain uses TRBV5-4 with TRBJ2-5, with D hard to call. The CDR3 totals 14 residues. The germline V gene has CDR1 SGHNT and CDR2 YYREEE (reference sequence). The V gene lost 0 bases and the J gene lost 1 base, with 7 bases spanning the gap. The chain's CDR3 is CASSLGQAQETQYF. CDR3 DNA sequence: TGTGCCAGCAGCTTGGGCCAGGCCCAAGAGACCCAGTACTTC.

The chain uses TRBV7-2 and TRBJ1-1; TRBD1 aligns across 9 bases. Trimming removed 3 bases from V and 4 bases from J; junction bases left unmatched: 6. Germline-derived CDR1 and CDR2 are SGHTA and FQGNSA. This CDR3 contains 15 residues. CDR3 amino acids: CASSFTQGAGTEAFF. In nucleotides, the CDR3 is TGTGCCAGCAGCTTTACACAGGGGGCCGGCACTGAAGCTTTCTTT. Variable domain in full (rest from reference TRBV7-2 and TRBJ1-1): GAGVSQSPSNKVTEKGKDVELRCDPISGHTALYWYRQSLGQGLEFLIYFQGNSAPDKSGLPSDRFSAERTGGSVSTLTIQRTQQEDSAVYLCASSFTQGAGTEAFFGQGTRLTVV.